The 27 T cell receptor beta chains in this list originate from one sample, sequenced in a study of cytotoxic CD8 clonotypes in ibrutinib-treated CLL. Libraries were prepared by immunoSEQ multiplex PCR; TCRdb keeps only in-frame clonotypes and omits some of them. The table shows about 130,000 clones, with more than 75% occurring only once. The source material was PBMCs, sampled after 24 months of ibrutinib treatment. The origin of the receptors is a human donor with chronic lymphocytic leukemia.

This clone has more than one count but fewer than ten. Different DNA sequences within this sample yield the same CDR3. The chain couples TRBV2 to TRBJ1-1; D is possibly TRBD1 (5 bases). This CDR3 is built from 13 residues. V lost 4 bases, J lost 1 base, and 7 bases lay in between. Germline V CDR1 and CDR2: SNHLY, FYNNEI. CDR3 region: CASSVGENTEAFF. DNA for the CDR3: TGTGCCAGCAGTGTGGGGGAGAACACTGAAGCTTTCTTT.

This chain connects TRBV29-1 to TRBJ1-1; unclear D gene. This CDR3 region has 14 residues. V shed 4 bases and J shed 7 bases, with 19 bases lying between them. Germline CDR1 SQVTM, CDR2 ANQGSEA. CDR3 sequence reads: CSVADRGSLGEAFF. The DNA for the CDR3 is TGCAGCGTTGCGGACCGGGGATCCCTCGGTGAAGCTTTCTTT.

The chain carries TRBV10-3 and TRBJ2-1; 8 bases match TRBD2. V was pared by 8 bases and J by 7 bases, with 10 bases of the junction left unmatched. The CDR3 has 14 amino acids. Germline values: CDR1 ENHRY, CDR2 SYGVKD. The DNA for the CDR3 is TGTGCCATCGGGGCTAGCGGCGGGGGGAATGAGCAGTTCTTC. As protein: CAIGASGGGNEQFF.

The CDR3 bases are TGCGCCAGCAGCTCCGACAGGGCGCCCTACGAGCAGTACTTC. It yields the protein CASSSDRAPYEQYF. This rearrangement joins TRBV5-1 to TRBJ2-7, with 7 bases fitting TRBD1. Germline V gives CDR1 SGHRS, CDR2 YFSETQ. The CDR3 has 14 residues. The V segment lost 3 bases and the J segment 2 bases; nucleotides outside the gene matches: 5.

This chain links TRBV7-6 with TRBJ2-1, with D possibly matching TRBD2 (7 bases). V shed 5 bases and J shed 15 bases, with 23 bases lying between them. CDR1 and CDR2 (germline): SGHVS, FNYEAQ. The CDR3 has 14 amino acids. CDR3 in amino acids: CASSPPGGGRVLFF. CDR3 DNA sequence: TGTGCCAGCAGCCCCCCTGGGGGGGGCCGGGTGTTGTTCTTC.

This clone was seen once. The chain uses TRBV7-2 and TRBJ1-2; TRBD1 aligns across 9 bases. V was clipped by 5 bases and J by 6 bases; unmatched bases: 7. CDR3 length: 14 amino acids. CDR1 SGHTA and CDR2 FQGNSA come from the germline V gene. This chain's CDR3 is CASSQPGQGHGYTF. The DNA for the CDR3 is TGTGCCAGCAGCCAGCCGGGACAGGGTCATGGCTACACCTTC.

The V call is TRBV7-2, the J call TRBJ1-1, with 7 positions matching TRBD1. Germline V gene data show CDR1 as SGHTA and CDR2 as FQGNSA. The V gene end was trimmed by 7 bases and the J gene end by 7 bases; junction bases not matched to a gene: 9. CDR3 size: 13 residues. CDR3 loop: CASTSRGRVEAFF. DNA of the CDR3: TGTGCCAGCACCTCGAGGGGGCGGGTTGAAGCTTTCTTT.

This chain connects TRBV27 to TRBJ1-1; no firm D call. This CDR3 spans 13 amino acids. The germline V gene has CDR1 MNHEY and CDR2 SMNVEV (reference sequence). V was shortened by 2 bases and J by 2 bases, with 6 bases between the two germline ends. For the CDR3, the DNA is TGTGCCAGCAGTTTAATGCCAAACACTGAAGCTTTCTTT. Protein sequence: CASSLMPNTEAFF.

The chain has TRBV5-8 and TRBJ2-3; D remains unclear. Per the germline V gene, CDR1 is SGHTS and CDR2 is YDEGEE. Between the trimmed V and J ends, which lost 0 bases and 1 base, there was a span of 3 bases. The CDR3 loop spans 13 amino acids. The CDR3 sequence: CASSLVRTDTQYF. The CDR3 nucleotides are TGTGCCAGCAGCTTGGTGCGCACAGATACGCAGTATTTT.

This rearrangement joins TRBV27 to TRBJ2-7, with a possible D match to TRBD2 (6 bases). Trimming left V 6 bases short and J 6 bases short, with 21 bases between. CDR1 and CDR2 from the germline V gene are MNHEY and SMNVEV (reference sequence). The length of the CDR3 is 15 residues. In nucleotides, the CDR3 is TGTGCCAGCAGCCCAGGGCCCGGAGGGTTCGGCGAGCAGTACTTC. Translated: CASSPGPGGFGEQYF.

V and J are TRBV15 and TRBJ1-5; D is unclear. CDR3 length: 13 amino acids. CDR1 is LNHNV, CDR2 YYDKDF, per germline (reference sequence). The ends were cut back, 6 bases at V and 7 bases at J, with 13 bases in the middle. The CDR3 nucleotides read TGTGCCACCAGTTTGCCCACTGGACAGCCCCAGCATTTT. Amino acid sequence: CATSLPTGQPQHF.

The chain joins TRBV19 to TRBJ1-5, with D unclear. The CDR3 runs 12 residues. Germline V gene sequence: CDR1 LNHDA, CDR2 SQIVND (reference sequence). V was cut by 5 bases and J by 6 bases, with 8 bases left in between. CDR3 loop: CASSHAPQPQHF. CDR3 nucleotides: TGTGCCAGTAGTCACGCCCCTCAGCCCCAGCATTTT.

CDR3 bases: TGTGCCAGCAGCTTGGCGGGGGCCAAGGGCCCGAGCTCCTACGAGCAGTACTTC. Translated, it gives CASSLAGAKGPSSYEQYF. The rearrangement joins TRBV7-2 to TRBJ2-7, with D perhaps matching TRBD2 (7 bases). The CDR3 extends over 18 amino acids. CDR1 is SGHTA, CDR2 FQGNSA, per germline. The germline V and J ends were trimmed by 3 bases and 0 bases, with 21 bases remaining between them.

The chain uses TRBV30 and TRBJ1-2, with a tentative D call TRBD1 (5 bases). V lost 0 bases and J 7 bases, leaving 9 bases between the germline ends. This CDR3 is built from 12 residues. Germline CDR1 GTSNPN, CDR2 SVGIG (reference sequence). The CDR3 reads CAWSVGGGGYTF. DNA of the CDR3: TGTGCCTGGAGTGTGGGCGGGGGTGGCTACACCTTC.

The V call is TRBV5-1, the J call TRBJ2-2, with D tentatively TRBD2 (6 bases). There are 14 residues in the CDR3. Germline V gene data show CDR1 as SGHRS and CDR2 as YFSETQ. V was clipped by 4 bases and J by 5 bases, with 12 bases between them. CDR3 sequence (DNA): TGCGCCAGCAGCAAACTAGCCATTACCGGGGAGCTGTTTTTT. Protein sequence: CASSKLAITGELFF.

In nucleotides, the CDR3 is TGTGCCAGCAGCCACCCGAGGGGTCTCCCCACAGATACGCAGTATTTT. Translated: CASSHPRGLPTDTQYF. The rearrangement joins TRBV7-9 to TRBJ2-3; D is possibly TRBD1 or TRBD2 (5 bases each). The length of the CDR3 is 16 residues. The germline CDR1 and CDR2 sequences are SEHNR and FQNEAQ (reference sequence). Trimming removed 5 bases at V and 2 bases at J, with 17 bases between.

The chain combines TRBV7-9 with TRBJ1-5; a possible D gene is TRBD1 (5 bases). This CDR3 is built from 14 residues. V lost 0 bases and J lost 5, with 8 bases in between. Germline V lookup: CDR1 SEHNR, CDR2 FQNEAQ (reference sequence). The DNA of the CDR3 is TGTGCCAGCAGCTTAGCGGGGGGGGATCAGCCCCAGCATTTT. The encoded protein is CASSLAGGDQPQHF.

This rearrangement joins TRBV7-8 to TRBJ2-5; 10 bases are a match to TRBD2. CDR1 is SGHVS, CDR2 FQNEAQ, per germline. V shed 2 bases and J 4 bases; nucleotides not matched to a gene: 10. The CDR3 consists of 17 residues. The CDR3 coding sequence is TGTGCCAGCAGCTTACCAAGAGCGGGAGGGCGTGGAGAGACCCAGTACTTC. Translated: CASSLPRAGGRGETQYF.

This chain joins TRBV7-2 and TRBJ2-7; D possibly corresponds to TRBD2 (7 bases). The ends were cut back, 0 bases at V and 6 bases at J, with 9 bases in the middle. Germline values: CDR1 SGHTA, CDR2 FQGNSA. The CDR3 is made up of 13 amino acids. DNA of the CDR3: TGTGCCAGCAGCTTAGCGGGGGGGCTCGAGCAGTACTTC. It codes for CASSLAGGLEQYF. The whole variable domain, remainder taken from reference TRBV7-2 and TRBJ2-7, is GAGVSQSPSNKVTEKGKDVELRCDPISGHTALYWYRQSLGQGLEFLIYFQGNSAPDKSGLPSDRFSAERTGGSVSTLTIQRTQQEDSAVYLCASSLAGGLEQYFGPGTRLTVT.

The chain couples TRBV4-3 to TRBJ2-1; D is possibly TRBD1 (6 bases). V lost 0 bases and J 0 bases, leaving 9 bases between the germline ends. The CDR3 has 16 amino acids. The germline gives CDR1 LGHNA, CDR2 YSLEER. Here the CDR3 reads CASSQDGQHSYNEQFF. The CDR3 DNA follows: TGCGCCAGCAGCCAAGACGGACAGCACTCCTACAATGAGCAGTTCTTC.

CDR3 in amino acids: CASSLPLFGASEQYF. DNA of the CDR3: TGTGCCAGCAGCTTACCCCTATTTGGGGCCTCCGAGCAGTACTTC. This chain joins TRBV7-2 and TRBJ2-7; a weak D match, TRBD1 (5 bases). CDR1 and CDR2 (germline): SGHTA, FQGNSA. The CDR3 is 15 residues long. Trimming cost V 2 bases and J 6 bases, with 17 bases left between them.

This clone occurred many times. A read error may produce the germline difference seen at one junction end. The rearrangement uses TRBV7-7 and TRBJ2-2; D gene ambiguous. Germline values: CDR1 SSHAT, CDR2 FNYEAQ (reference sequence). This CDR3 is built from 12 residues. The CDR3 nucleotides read TGTGCTAGCAGCTCCAGCACCGGGGAGCTGTTTTTT. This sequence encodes CASSSSTGELFF.

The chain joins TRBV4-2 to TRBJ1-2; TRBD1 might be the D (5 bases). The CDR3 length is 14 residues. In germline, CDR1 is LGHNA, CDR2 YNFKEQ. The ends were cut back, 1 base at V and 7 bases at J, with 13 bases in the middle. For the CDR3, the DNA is TGTGCCAGCAGCCAAGTCACTTCCGGGGGTGGCTACACCTTC. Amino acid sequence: CASSQVTSGGGYTF.

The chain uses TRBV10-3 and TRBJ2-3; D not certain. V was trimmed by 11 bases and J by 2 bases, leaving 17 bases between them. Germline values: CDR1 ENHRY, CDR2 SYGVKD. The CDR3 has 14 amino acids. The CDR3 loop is CAPPWSSPTDTQYF. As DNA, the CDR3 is TGTGCCCCTCCGTGGAGCAGCCCCACAGATACGCAGTATTTT.

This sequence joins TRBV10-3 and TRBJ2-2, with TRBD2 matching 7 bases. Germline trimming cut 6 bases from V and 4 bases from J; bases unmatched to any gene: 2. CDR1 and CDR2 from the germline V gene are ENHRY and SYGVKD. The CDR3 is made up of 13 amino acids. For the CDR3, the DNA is TGTGCCATCAGGGGCGGGGGCACCGGGGAGCTGTTTTTT. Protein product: CAIRGGGTGELFF.

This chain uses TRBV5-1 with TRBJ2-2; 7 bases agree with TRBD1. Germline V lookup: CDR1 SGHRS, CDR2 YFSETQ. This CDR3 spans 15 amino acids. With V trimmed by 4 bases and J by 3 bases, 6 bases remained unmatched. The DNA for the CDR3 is TGCGCCAGCAGCACGACAGGGATAGACACCGGGGAGCTGTTTTTT. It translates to CASSTTGIDTGELFF.

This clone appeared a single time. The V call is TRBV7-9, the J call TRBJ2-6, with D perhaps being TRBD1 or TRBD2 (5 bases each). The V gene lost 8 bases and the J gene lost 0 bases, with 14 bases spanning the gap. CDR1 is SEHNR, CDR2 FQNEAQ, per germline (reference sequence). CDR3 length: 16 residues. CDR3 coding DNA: TGTGCCAGCGGCGTGGGGGTGCCCTCTGGGGCCAACGTCCTGACTTTC. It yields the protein CASGVGVPSGANVLTF.